This TCR beta chain appears in the sequencing data of a study of T cells in Graves' hyperthyroidism and ophthalmopathy. The authors deemed Graves' hyperthyroidism stable absent ophthalmopathy progression within 18 months. Patients aged 18 to 65 had newly diagnosed hyperthyroidism lasting under 2 months. CDR3 length equals 11 residues. The J segment lost 8 bases and the V segment lost 5 bases, leaving 2 bases of the junction unmatched. The table lists this clonotype with many counts. Its target is not known. Researchers took RNA transcripts and amplified the TCR beta CDR3 regions from them. In the first-round RT-PCR of the TCR CDR3, the HTBI primer set was used. TCRdb reprocessed the multiplex PCR reads via MiXCR and lists one record per CDR3 protein. Here the sample spans about 110,000 distinct CDR3 sequences, approximately 16% being singletons. Regarding the study as a whole: Blood also contained most expanded thyroid clonotypes above 0.001. Separation of ophthalmopathy from stable hyperthyroidism was achieved by a 13 V-J model.

Sequencing input: blood. The sequence came from a woman aged 45-65 years with Graves' hyperthyroidism. The chain couples TRBV12-3 or TRBV12-4 to TRBJ1-2, with 7 bases lining up with TRBD1. The DNA of the CDR3 is TGTGCCAGCAGTGACAGGGAAGGCTACACCTTC. It specifies CASSDREGYTF.